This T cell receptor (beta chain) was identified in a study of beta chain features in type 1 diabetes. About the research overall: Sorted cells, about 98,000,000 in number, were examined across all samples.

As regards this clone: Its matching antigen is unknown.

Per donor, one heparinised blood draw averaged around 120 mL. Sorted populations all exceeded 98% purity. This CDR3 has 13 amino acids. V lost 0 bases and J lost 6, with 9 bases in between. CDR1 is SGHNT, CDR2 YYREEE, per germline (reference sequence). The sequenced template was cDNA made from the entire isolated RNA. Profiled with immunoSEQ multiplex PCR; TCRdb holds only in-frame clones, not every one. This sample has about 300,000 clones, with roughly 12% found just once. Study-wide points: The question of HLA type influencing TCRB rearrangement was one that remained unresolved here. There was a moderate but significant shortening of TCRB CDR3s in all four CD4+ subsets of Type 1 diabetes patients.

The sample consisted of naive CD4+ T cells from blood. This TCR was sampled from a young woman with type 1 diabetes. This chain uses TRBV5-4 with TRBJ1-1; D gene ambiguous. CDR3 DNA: TGTGCCAGCAGCTTGGGGCCCGGGGCTGAAGCTTTCTTT. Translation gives CASSLGPGAEAFF.